Below are 23 T cell receptor beta chains sequenced from a single sample in a study of blood T cell repertoires in COVID-19. Clones were read by immunoSEQ multiplex PCR, and TCRdb kept only the in-frame ones, dropping some. The table has more than 95,000 clones, around 76% seen once. Sequenced material: peripheral blood. These receptors were obtained from a man older than 75 with acute or convalescent COVID-19.

The chain has TRBV19 and TRBJ1-5; no reliable D call. Germline V gene lookup returns CDR1 LNHDA and CDR2 SQIVND (reference sequence). This CDR3 is 16 amino acids long. V lost 3 bases to trimming and J lost 5 bases, with 17 bases between them. CDR3 loop: CASSIPGRRMDQPQHF. CDR3 DNA sequence: TGTGCCAGTAGTATCCCTGGGAGGCGGATGGATCAGCCCCAGCATTTT.

The chain combines TRBV3-1 (or the pseudogene TRBV3-2) with TRBJ1-4, with 9 positions matching TRBD1. Germline loops: CDR1 LGHDT, CDR2 YNNKEL (reference sequence). This CDR3 region has 17 residues. J lost 6 bases, V lost 6 bases, and 14 bases had no gene match. The CDR3 loop reads CASRPHKTTGGYEKLFF. The CDR3, as DNA: TGTGCCAGCAGACCACACAAGACGACAGGGGGTTATGAAAAACTGTTTTTT.

This clone appeared a few times. The rearrangement links TRBV9 to TRBJ2-3, with 7 bases lining up with TRBD1. The germline V gene has CDR1 SGDLS and CDR2 YYNGEE. Trimming took 5 bases from V and 2 from J; bases not matched to a gene: 8. CDR3 length equals 15 residues. The CDR3 protein is CASSARGQDTDTQYF. CDR3 coding DNA: TGTGCCAGCAGTGCGAGGGGGCAGGACACAGATACGCAGTATTTT.

This clone was counted once. V gene TRBV18 combines with J gene TRBJ1-6, with TRBD1 matching 9 bases. Germline V CDR1 and CDR2: KGHSH, LQKENI. V was pared by 2 bases and J by 6 bases, with 8 bases of the junction left unmatched. The CDR3 spans 17 residues. The CDR3: CASSPIPPGQGNSPLHF. In DNA form, the CDR3 reads TGTGCCAGCTCACCAATACCCCCGGGACAGGGTAATTCACCCCTCCACTTT.

This clone was detected only once. The rearrangement joins TRBV6-4 to TRBJ2-1; D is possibly TRBD1 (5 bases). Germline assignment: CDR1 MRHNA and CDR2 SNTAGT. This CDR3 has 15 amino acids. V was cut by 4 bases and J by 6 bases, with 16 bases left in between. The CDR3 sequence: CASSVRQGRGNEQFF. DNA of the CDR3: TGTGCCAGCAGTGTGAGGCAGGGAAGAGGCAATGAGCAGTTCTTC.

This chain links TRBV5-4 with TRBJ1-4; D gene ambiguous. Trimming removed 0 bases from V and 5 bases from J, with 11 bases in between. This CDR3 has 15 amino acids. CDR1 is SGHNT, CDR2 YYREEE, per germline (reference sequence). CDR3 residues: CASSLARGKNEKLFF. The CDR3 coding sequence is TGTGCCAGCAGCTTGGCCAGAGGGAAAAATGAAAAACTGTTTTTT.

The J gene is TRBJ1-1, the V gene TRBV9, with D perhaps matching TRBD1 (5 bases). CDR3 length: 15 amino acids. The V and J ends lost 0 bases and 0 bases respectively, with 9 bases between them. The V gene's germline CDR1 is SGDLS and CDR2 YYNGEE. Here the CDR3 DNA reads TGTGCCAGCAGCGTAGGGGGCCTTATGAACACTGAAGCTTTCTTT. Amino acid sequence: CASSVGGLMNTEAFF.

The chain couples TRBV28 to TRBJ2-1, with a tentative D call TRBD1 (5 bases). The V gene's germline CDR1 is MDHEN and CDR2 SYDVKM. CDR3 size: 15 residues. The V and J ends lost 0 bases and 1 base respectively, with 7 bases between them. CDR3 amino acids: CASSLWQGSYNEQFF. CDR3 sequence (DNA): TGTGCCAGCAGTTTATGGCAGGGATCCTACAATGAGCAGTTCTTC.

The rearrangement uses TRBV18 and TRBJ2-7, with TRBD2 identical over 9 bases. Trimming took 3 bases from V and 3 from J; bases not matched to a gene: 3. This CDR3 has 14 amino acids. The germline V gene encodes CDR1 KGHSH and CDR2 LQKENI. Written as DNA, the CDR3 is TGTGCCAGCTCACCCTCGCGGGAGGGCTACGAGCAGTACTTC. As protein: CASSPSREGYEQYF.

The V and J genes are TRBV18 and TRBJ2-2; TRBD1 agrees at 7 bases. The V segment lost 3 bases and the J segment 4 bases; nucleotides outside the gene matches: 2. CDR1 is KGHSH and CDR2 is LQKENI in the germline V gene. The CDR3 is made up of 14 amino acids. CDR3 residues: CASSPNRGTGELFF. CDR3 in DNA: TGTGCCAGCTCACCCAACAGGGGCACCGGGGAGCTGTTTTTT.

The chain recombines TRBV30 with TRBJ1-1; TRBD1 aligns across 7 bases. The CDR3 is 13 residues long. V lost 8 bases, J lost 1 base, and 7 bases stayed unmatched. Germline V gives CDR1 GTSNPN, CDR2 SVGIG (reference sequence). In DNA, the CDR3 is TGTGCCGGTCACAGGGGCCAGAACACTGAAGCTTTCTTT. Amino acids: CAGHRGQNTEAFF.

The rearrangement links TRBV7-9 to TRBJ2-1; 15 bases agree with TRBD2. Trimming took 5 bases from V and 2 from J; bases not matched to a gene: 7. Looked up from germline, CDR1 is SEHNR and CDR2 is FQNEAQ (reference sequence). This CDR3 is built from 18 residues. The CDR3: CASSVWTSGGGPYNEQFF. The CDR3 nucleotides are TGTGCCAGCAGCGTTTGGACTAGCGGGGGGGGACCCTACAATGAGCAGTTCTTC. Filled out from reference TRBV7-9 and TRBJ2-1, the complete variable domain reads DTGVSQNPRHKITKRGQNVTFRCDPISEHNRLYWYRQTLGQGPEFLTYFQNEAQLEKSRLLSDRFSAERPKGSFSTLEIQRTEQGDSAMYLCASSVWTSGGGPYNEQFFGPGTRLTVL.

The rearrangement joins TRBV6-2 or TRBV6-3 to TRBJ2-3; 10 bases are a match to TRBD2. The CDR3 is made up of 17 amino acids. Per germline, CDR1 MNHEY and CDR2 SVGEGT. After removal of 5 bases from V and 4 bases from J, the junction contained 12 bases not matched to a gene. The CDR3 region has the DNA TGTGCCAGCAGTCACCGACTAGCGGGTCCTAGGGCAGATACGCAGTATTTT. Translation: CASSHRLAGPRADTQYF.

V is TRBV7-2 and J is TRBJ2-3; D is perhaps TRBD1 (6 bases). The CDR3 loop spans 14 amino acids. Germline CDR1 reads SGHTA; CDR2 reads FQGNSA. V lost 2 bases to trimming and J lost 2 bases, with 8 bases between them. CDR3: CASSLYRATDTQYF. The CDR3 nucleotides are TGTGCCAGCAGCTTATACAGGGCCACAGATACGCAGTATTTT.

The chain links TRBV5-5 to TRBJ2-1, with 9 positions matching TRBD2. Germline CDR1 SGHKS, CDR2 YYEKEE (reference sequence). CDR3 length: 16 amino acids. J gave up 8 bases and V 0 bases, and 9 bases lay outside the gene matches. CDR3 sequence: CASSLAVLAGAHEQFF. In nucleotides, the CDR3 is TGTGCCAGCAGCTTGGCCGTGTTAGCGGGGGCCCATGAGCAGTTCTTC.

The chain is built from TRBV19 and TRBJ2-7; 11 bases agree with TRBD1. In germline, CDR1 is LNHDA, CDR2 SQIVND (reference sequence). V was pared by 5 bases and J by 3 bases, with 3 bases of the junction left unmatched. This CDR3 comprises 14 residues. The CDR3 protein is CASSGQGAGYEQYF. The CDR3 bases are TGTGCCAGTAGTGGACAGGGGGCTGGCTACGAGCAGTACTTC. Full variable domain (remainder filled in from reference TRBV19 and TRBJ2-7): DGGITQSPKYLFRKEGQNVTLSCEQNLNHDAMYWYRQDPGQGLRLIYYSQIVNDFQKGDIAEGYSVSREKKESFPLTVTSAQKNPTAFYLCASSGQGAGYEQYFGPGTRLTVT.

A few counts support this clone. The chain couples TRBV9 to TRBJ1-6; tentative D call: TRBD1 (5 bases). Germline values: CDR1 SGDLS, CDR2 YYNGEE. V lost 5 bases to trimming and J lost 6 bases, with 21 bases between them. The length of the CDR3 is 17 residues. The DNA of the CDR3 is TGTGCCAGCAGTGCCTACAGTAGACAGTCGGGTAATTCACCCCTCCACTTT. It translates to CASSAYSRQSGNSPLHF.

The chain uses TRBV18 and TRBJ1-2; TRBD1 aligns across 8 bases. The CDR3 loop spans 13 amino acids. J lost 8 bases, V lost 6 bases, and 8 bases had no gene match. CDR1 is KGHSH, CDR2 LQKENI, per germline. The CDR3 nucleotides are TGTGCCAGCTCGTCGGACAGGGTAGGCGGCTACACCTTC. Translating it yields CASSSDRVGGYTF. The full variable domain, rest sourced from reference TRBV18 and TRBJ1-2, is NAGVMQNPRHLVRRRGQEARLRCSPMKGHSHVYWYRQLPEEGLKFMVYLQKENIIDESGMPKERFSAEFPKEGPSILRIQQVVRGDSAAYFCASSSDRVGGYTFGSGTRLTVV.

The rearrangement links TRBV6-5 to TRBJ1-6, with D unresolved. This CDR3 is 14 amino acids long. The V gene lost 2 bases and the J gene lost 6 bases, with 8 bases spanning the gap. Germline V CDR1 and CDR2: MNHEY, SVGAGI. The chain's CDR3 is CASSYSHRNSPLHF. The DNA for the CDR3 is TGTGCCAGCAGTTACAGCCACCGTAATTCACCCCTCCACTTT.

This clone was seen more than once but under ten times. The J gene is TRBJ1-1, the V gene TRBV6-2 or TRBV6-3; no firm D call. The CDR3 loop spans 12 amino acids. Germline values: CDR1 MNHEY, CDR2 SVGEGT. V was trimmed by 4 bases and J by 11 bases, leaving 14 bases between them. CDR3 coding DNA: TGTGCCAGCAGTTTTGATTACCGGTGGGCTTTCTTT. As protein: CASSFDYRWAFF.

CDR3 coding DNA: TGTGCCAGTAATGTTGCGGGGACTGAAGCTTTCTTT. Amino acids: CASNVAGTEAFF. This rearrangement joins TRBV19 to TRBJ1-1; D is ambiguous. Trimming removed 7 bases at V and 5 bases at J, with 11 bases between. Looked up from germline, CDR1 is LNHDA and CDR2 is SQIVND (reference sequence). The CDR3 is 12 amino acids.

The chain employs TRBV6-5 and TRBJ2-6; 8 bases are a match to TRBD2. This CDR3 comprises 15 residues. Germline V gene data show CDR1 as MNHEY and CDR2 as SVGAGI. Losses at the gene ends were 8 bases for V and 0 bases for J; bases not matched to a gene: 3. CDR3 region: CASREGSSGANVLTF. In nucleotides, the CDR3 is TGTGCCAGCCGGGAGGGTAGCTCTGGGGCCAACGTCCTGACTTTC.

This chain connects TRBV10-3 to TRBJ2-7, with 8 bases aligning to TRBD2. The CDR3 has 14 amino acids. Trimming took 0 bases from V and 6 from J; bases not matched to a gene: 4. The V gene's germline CDR1 is ENHRY and CDR2 SYGVKD. CDR3 protein: CAISESSLAGEQYF. CDR3 bases: TGTGCCATCAGTGAGTCAAGTCTAGCGGGCGAGCAGTACTTC.